This TCR beta chain was sequenced in a study of CD8+CD57+ T cells in acquired aplastic anemia. The germline V gene has CDR1 LNHNV and CDR2 YYDKDF (reference sequence). The V and J ends lost 4 bases and 3 bases respectively, with 12 bases between them. The CDR3 length is 14 residues. Profiles of TCR beta VDJ and CDR3 were generated from a genomic DNA template. TCRdb recomputed calls from the reads with MiXCR, one row per CDR3 protein. The sample has around 68,000 distinct CDR3 sequences, 45% to 60% seen once. J is TRBJ1-1 and V is TRBV15; D is possibly TRBD1 (6 bases). The sample consisted of sorted CD4+, CD8+, or CD8+CD57+ T cells (not recorded which) from PBMCs. The receptor comes from a human donor in good health, serving as a control. The CDR3 protein is CATSTGHLDTEAFF. DNA for the CDR3: TGTGCCACCAGCACGGGACATCTGGACACTGAAGCTTTCTTT.